This passage covers 13 T cell receptor beta chains from one sample sequenced in a study of blood T cell repertoires in COVID-19. Clones were read by immunoSEQ multiplex PCR, and TCRdb kept only the in-frame ones, dropping some. The sample lists roughly 180,000 clones, more than 80% seen once, with 9.5% to 11% in the top ten. The sample was peripheral blood. The source is a woman between 40 and 50 years old with COVID-19, enrolled during active disease.

The rearrangement joins TRBV5-4 to TRBJ2-1; D uncertain. This CDR3 is 13 amino acids long. Trimming stripped 1 base from V and 3 bases from J, with 5 bases between. From germline, CDR1 is SGHNT and CDR2 YYREEE (reference sequence). In DNA, the CDR3 is TGTGCCAGCAGCTTGTTAGACTACAATGAGCAGTTCTTC. As protein: CASSLLDYNEQFF.

This clone occurred a few times. The rearrangement joins TRBV7-9 to TRBJ1-1, with D perhaps TRBD1 (6 bases). The CDR3 consists of 12 residues. With 2 bases removed from V and 8 bases from J, the gap between germline ends came to 9 bases. The germline gives CDR1 SEHNR, CDR2 FQNEAQ (reference sequence). Here the CDR3 reads CASSLTGKEAFF. The CDR3 nucleotides read TGTGCCAGCAGCTTAACAGGGAAAGAAGCTTTCTTT.

The V call is TRBV6-5, the J call TRBJ2-5; D is perhaps TRBD1 (5 bases). The CDR3 length is 14 residues. V was clipped by 6 bases and J by 5 bases, with 16 bases between them. Germline lookup yields CDR1 MNHEY and CDR2 SVGAGI. CDR3 region: CASSSVGLRETQYF. The CDR3 nucleotides are TGTGCCAGCAGCTCCGTGGGGCTACGGGAGACCCAGTACTTC.

The chain carries TRBV18 and TRBJ2-7; a possible D gene is TRBD1 (6 bases). Germline V gives CDR1 KGHSH, CDR2 LQKENI. This CDR3 is built from 17 residues. V lost 3 bases to trimming and J lost 1 base, with 19 bases between them. As DNA, the CDR3 is TGTGCCAGCTCACCGGCGGACAGCATAAGAAAGTCCTACGAGCAGTACTTC. This sequence encodes CASSPADSIRKSYEQYF. Supplemented by reference TRBV18 and TRBJ2-7, the full variable domain reads NAGVMQNPRHLVRRRGQEARLRCSPMKGHSHVYWYRQLPEEGLKFMVYLQKENIIDESGMPKERFSAEFPKEGPSILRIQQVVRGDSAAYFCASSPADSIRKSYEQYFGPGTRLTVT.

The V call is TRBV4-2, the J call TRBJ2-7, with 10 bases matching TRBD1. The CDR3 totals 15 residues. The germline V gene has CDR1 LGHNA and CDR2 YNFKEQ. Trimming took 4 bases from V and 6 from J; bases not matched to a gene: 9. The CDR3 DNA follows: TGTGCCAGCAGCCCATCGGGGACAGGGGATTCCGAGCAGTACTTC. Residues: CASSPSGTGDSEQYF.

CDR3 in DNA: TGCGCCAGCAGCCAAGATCAACAGAGAAACACCATATATTTT. Translation gives CASSQDQQRNTIYF. The chain is built from TRBV4-1 and TRBJ1-3, with D uncertain. The germline V and J ends were trimmed by 0 bases and 5 bases, with 8 bases remaining between them. Germline values: CDR1 MGHRA, CDR2 YSYEKL. The CDR3 is made up of 14 amino acids.

The chain couples TRBV18 to TRBJ1-2, with 8 positions matching TRBD1. Germline values: CDR1 KGHSH, CDR2 LQKENI. Trimming removed 3 bases from V and 3 bases from J; junction bases left unmatched: 0. This CDR3 is 13 amino acids long. The CDR3 DNA is TGTGCCAGCTCACCGGACAGGGACTATGGCTACACCTTC. It specifies CASSPDRDYGYTF.

CDR3 protein: CSARESGANVLTF. The CDR3 DNA sequence: TGCAGCGCCCGAGAGTCTGGGGCCAACGTCCTGACTTTC. The rearrangement uses TRBV29-1 and TRBJ2-6; unclear D gene. V lost 7 bases to trimming and J lost 1 base, with 8 bases between them. CDR1 is SQVTM, CDR2 ANQGSEA, per germline. This CDR3 region has 13 residues.

This sequence joins TRBV6-1 and TRBJ2-1; a possible D gene is TRBD2 (6 bases). The CDR3 runs to 15 residues. V was clipped by 3 bases and J by 3 bases, with 12 bases between them. The V gene's germline CDR1 is MNHNS and CDR2 SASEGT. The chain's CDR3 is CASSETGVNYNEQFF. DNA for the CDR3: TGTGCCAGCAGTGAGACGGGGGTTAACTACAATGAGCAGTTCTTC.

The chain couples TRBV30 to TRBJ1-6; 8 bases align to TRBD1. The CDR3 is 15 amino acids. V was pared by 1 base and J by 10 bases, with 9 bases of the junction left unmatched. Germline V CDR1 and CDR2: GTSNPN, SVGIG (reference sequence). The CDR3 loop reads CAWSETGGLESPLHF. CDR3 coding DNA: TGTGCCTGGAGTGAAACAGGGGGACTTGAGTCACCCCTCCACTTT. The whole variable domain, filled in from reference TRBV30 and TRBJ1-6, reads SQTIHQWPATLVQPVGSPLSLECTVEGTSNPNLYWYRQAAGRGLQLLFYSVGIGQISSEVPQNLSASRPQDRQFILSSKKLLLSDSGFYLCAWSETGGLESPLHFGNGTRLTVT.

This clone came up once. The gene calls are TRBV5-1 and TRBJ2-7; 7 positions agree with TRBD2. CDR1 and CDR2 (germline): SGHRS, YFSETQ. Trimming removed 1 base from V and 2 bases from J; junction bases left unmatched: 6. The CDR3 contains 15 residues. For the CDR3, the DNA is TGCGCCAGCAGCTTGCAGGCTAGCGGCGCCTACGAGCAGTACTTC. It codes for CASSLQASGAYEQYF.

The chain combines TRBV27 with TRBJ1-5, with TRBD1 matching over 10 bases. CDR1 is MNHEY, CDR2 SMNVEV, per germline (reference sequence). V gave up 3 bases and J gave up 3 bases; unmatched junction bases: 5. The CDR3 has 16 amino acids. This chain's CDR3 is CASSLRQGAPNQPQHF. CDR3 coding DNA: TGTGCCAGCAGTTTGCGACAGGGGGCCCCCAATCAGCCCCAGCATTTT.

The V call is TRBV6-4, the J call TRBJ2-5; D unresolved. Germline CDR1 reads MRHNA; CDR2 reads SNTAGT. V was clipped by 6 bases and J by 5 bases, with 16 bases between them. This CDR3 contains 14 residues. CDR3 loop: CASSAEYPSETQYF. Here the CDR3 DNA reads TGTGCCAGCAGCGCCGAGTATCCATCGGAGACCCAGTACTTC.